A single TCR beta chain is shown here with its context. The data stem from a study of human T cells and chemical hapten exposure. MiXCR, run by TCRdb on the RACE reads, gives a single entry per CDR3 protein. Of some 330,000 distinct CDR3 sequences detected, around 5% appear once; the ten largest clones hold about 8.2%. In germline, CDR1 is SGHRS, CDR2 YFSETQ. V shed 0 bases and J 8 bases; nucleotides not matched to a gene: 5. The CDR3 runs to 15 residues. Time point denoted: pre-sensitization, week 0. Sample treatment: therapeutic diphenylcyclopropenone sensitization with weekly scalp DPC. The specimen comprised whole blood, sampled in connection with sensitization to the hapten diphenylcyclopropenone (DPC). This chain joins TRBV5-1 and TRBJ1-6, with 7 bases that match TRBD1. The TCR sequence derives from a woman aged 18 to 35 with alopecia areata. Some clones in this sample may be carry-over from other donors' samples. This CDR3 is CASSLGGGVDSPLHF. The CDR3 nucleotides read TGCGCCAGCAGCTTGGGAGGGGGCGTCGATTCACCCCTCCACTTT.